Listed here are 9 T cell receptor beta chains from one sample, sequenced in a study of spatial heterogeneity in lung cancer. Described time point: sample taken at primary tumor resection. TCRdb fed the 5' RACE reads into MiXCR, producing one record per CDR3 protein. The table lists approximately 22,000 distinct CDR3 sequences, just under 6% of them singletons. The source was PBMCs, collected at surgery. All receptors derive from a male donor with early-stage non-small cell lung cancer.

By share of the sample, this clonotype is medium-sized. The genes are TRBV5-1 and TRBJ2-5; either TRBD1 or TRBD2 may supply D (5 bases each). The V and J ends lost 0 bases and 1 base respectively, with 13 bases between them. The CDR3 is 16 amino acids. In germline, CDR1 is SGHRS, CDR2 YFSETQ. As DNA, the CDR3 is TGCGCCAGCAGCTTGGCGGGGCGAAGAGGCCAAGAGACCCAGTACTTC. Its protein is CASSLAGRRGQETQYF. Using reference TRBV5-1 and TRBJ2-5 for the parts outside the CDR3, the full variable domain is KAGVTQTPRYLIKTRGQQVTLSCSPISGHRSVSWYQQTPGQGLQFLFEYFSETQRNKGNFPGRFSGRQFSNSRSEMNVSTLELGDSALYLCASSLAGRRGQETQYFGPGTRLLVL.

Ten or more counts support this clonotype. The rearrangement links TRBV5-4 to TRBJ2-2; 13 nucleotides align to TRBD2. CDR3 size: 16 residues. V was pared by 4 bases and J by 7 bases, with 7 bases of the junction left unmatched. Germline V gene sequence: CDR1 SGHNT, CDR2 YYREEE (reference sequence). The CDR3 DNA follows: TGTGCCAGCAGCGGGACTAGCGGGGCCTCATTCGGGGAGCTGTTTTTT. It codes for CASSGTSGASFGELFF.

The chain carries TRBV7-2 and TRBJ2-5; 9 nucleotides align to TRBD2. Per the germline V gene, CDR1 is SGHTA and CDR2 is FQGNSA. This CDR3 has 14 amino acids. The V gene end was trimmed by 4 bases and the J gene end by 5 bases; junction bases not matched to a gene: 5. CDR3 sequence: CASSYSGRGETQYF. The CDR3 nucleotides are TGTGCCAGCAGCTATAGCGGGAGAGGCGAGACCCAGTACTTC.

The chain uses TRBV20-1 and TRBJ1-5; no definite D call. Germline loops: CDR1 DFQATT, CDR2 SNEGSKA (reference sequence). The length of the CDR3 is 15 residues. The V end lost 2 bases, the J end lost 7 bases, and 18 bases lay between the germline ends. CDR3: CSARSVTGEGQPQHF. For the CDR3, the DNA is TGCAGTGCTAGATCCGTGACCGGGGAAGGACAGCCCCAGCATTTT.

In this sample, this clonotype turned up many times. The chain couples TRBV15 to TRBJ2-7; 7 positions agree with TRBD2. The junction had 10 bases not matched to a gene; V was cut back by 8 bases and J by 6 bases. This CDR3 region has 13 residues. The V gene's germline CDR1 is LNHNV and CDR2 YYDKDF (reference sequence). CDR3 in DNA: TGTGCCACCGGGGACCCGGGAGGTTCCGAGCAGTACTTC. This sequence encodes CATGDPGGSEQYF.

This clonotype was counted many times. Written as DNA, the CDR3 is TGTGCCAGTAGTATTCCACGGAGTAATGAAAAACTGTTTTTT. Protein product: CASSIPRSNEKLFF. The chain carries TRBV19 and TRBJ1-4; no firm D call. The V end lost 3 bases, the J end lost 4 bases, and 9 bases lay between the germline ends. This CDR3 spans 14 amino acids. Germline V gives CDR1 LNHDA, CDR2 SQIVND (reference sequence). The full variable domain, its missing parts supplied by reference TRBV19 and TRBJ1-4, is DGGITQSPKYLFRKEGQNVTLSCEQNLNHDAMYWYRQDPGQGLRLIYYSQIVNDFQKGDIAEGYSVSREKKESFPLTVTSAQKNPTAFYLCASSIPRSNEKLFFGSGTQLSVL.

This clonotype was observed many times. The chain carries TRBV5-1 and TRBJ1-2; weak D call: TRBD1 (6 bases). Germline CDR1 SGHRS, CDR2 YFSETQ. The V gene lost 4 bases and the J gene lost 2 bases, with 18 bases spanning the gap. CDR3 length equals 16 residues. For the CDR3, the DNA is TGCGCCAGCAGCCGCATATCAGGGGCTACCAACTATGGCTACACCTTC. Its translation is CASSRISGATNYGYTF.

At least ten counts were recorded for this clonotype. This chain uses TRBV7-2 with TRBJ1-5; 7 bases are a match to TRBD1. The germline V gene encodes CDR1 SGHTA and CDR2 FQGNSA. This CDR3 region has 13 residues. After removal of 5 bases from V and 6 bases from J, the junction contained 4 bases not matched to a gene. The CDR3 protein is CASSPQGSQPQHF. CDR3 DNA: TGTGCCAGCAGCCCACAGGGGAGTCAGCCCCAGCATTTT.

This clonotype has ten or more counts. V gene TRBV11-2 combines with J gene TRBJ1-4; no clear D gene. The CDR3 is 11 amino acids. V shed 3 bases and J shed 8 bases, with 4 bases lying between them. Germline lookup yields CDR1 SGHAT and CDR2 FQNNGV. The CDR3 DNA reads TGTGCCAGCAGCTTCCACGAAAAACTGTTTTTT. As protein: CASSFHEKLFF. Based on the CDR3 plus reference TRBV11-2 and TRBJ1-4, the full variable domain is EAGVAQSPRYKIIEKRQSVAFWCNPISGHATLYWYQQILGQGPKLLIQFQNNGVVDDSQLPKDRFSAERLKGVDSTLKIQPAKLEDSAVYLCASSFHEKLFFGSGTQLSVL.